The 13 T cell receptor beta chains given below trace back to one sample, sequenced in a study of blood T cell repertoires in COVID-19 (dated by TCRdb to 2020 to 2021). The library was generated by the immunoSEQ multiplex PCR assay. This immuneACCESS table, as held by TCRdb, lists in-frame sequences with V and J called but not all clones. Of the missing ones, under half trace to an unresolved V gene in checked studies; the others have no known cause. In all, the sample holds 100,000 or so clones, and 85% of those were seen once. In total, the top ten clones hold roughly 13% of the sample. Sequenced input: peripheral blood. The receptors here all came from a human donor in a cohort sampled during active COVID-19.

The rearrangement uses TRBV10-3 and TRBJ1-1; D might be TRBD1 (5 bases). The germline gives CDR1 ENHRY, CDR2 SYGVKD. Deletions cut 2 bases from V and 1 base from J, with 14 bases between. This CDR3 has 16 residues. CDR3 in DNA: TGTGCCATCAGTGAGCCCTCCAGGAGGGGGAACACTGAAGCTTTCTTT. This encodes CAISEPSRRGNTEAFF.

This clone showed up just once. CDR3 protein: CASSLGLGQKVSGYTF. The CDR3 DNA is TGTGCCAGCAGCTTGGGATTGGGGCAGAAGGTCTCTGGCTACACCTTC. This sequence joins TRBV7-9 and TRBJ1-2; tentative D call: TRBD1 (5 bases). Germline CDR1 and CDR2: SEHNR and FQNEAQ (reference sequence). The CDR3 extends over 16 amino acids. The V gene lost 3 bases and the J gene lost 7 bases, with 21 bases spanning the gap.

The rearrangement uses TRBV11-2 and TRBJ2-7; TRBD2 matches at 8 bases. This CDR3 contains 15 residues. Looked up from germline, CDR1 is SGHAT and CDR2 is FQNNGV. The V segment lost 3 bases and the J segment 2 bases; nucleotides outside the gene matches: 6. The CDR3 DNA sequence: TGTGCCAGCAGCTTGGCGGGGGGCAGCACCTACGAGCAGTACTTC. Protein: CASSLAGGSTYEQYF.

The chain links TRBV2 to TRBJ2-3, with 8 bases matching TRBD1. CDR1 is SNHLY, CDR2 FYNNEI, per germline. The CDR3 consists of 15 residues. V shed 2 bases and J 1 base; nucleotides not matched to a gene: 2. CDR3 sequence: CASSETGQGTDTQYF. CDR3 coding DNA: TGTGCCAGCAGTGAAACGGGACAGGGCACAGATACGCAGTATTTT.

CDR3 sequence (DNA): TGTGCCAGCAGCTCCCTAGCGGGGAGCTCTAGCACAGATACGCAGTATTTT. This sequence encodes CASSSLAGSSSTDTQYF. The J gene is TRBJ2-3, the V gene TRBV13; 9 nucleotides match TRBD2. J gave up 0 bases and V 4 bases, and 8 bases lay outside the gene matches. Germline V gives CDR1 PRHDT, CDR2 FYEKMQ (reference sequence). The CDR3 has 17 amino acids.

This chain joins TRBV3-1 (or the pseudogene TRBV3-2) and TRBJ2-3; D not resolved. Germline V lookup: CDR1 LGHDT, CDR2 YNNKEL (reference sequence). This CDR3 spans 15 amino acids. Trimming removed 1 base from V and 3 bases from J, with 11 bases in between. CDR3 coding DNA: TGTGCCAGCAGCCAAGGAGCGATGCATACAGATACGCAGTATTTT. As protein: CASSQGAMHTDTQYF.

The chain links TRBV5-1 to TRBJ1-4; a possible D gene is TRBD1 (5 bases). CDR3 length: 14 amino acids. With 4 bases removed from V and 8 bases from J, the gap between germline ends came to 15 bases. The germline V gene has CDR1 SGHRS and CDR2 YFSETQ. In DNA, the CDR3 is TGCGCCAGCAGCCATCAAGGGGCAGAGGAAAAACTGTTTTTT. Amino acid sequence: CASSHQGAEEKLFF.

Here the CDR3 DNA reads TGTGCCAGCAGTTACTCAGGGGGATCCTATAATTCACCCCTCCACTTT. It is translated as CASSYSGGSYNSPLHF. The rearrangement links TRBV6-5 to TRBJ1-6; TRBD1 is a possible D gene (6 bases). V was shortened by 0 bases and J by 1 base, with 7 bases between the two germline ends. Per germline, CDR1 MNHEY and CDR2 SVGAGI. CDR3 length: 16 residues.

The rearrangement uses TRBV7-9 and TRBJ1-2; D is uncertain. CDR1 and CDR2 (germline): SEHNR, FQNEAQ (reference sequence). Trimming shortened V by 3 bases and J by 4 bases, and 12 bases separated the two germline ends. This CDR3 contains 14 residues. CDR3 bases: TGTGCCAGCAGCTTCCCCACTGACTTCTATGGCTACACCTTC. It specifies CASSFPTDFYGYTF.

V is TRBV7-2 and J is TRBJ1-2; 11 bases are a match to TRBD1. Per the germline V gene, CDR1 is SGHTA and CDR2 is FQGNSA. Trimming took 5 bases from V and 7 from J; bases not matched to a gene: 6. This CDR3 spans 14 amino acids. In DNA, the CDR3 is TGTGCCAGCAGCACGCAAGGGACAGGGGGTGGCTACACCTTC. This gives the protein CASSTQGTGGGYTF.

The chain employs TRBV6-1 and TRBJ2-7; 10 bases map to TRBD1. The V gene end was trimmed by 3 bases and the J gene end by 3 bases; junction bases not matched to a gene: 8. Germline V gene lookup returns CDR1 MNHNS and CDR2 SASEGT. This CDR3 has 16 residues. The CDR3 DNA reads TGTGCCAGCAGTGACTTGACGGGACAGGGGCTCTACGAGCAGTACTTC. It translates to CASSDLTGQGLYEQYF.

The CDR3 sequence: CASSRTGRTDTQYF. The CDR3 region has the DNA TGTGCCAGCAGTCGGACAGGGCGTACAGATACGCAGTATTTT. This rearrangement joins TRBV6-5 to TRBJ2-3, with 8 bases that match TRBD1. V lost 5 bases and J lost 3; bases outside the gene matches: 4. The CDR3 has 14 amino acids. The germline V gene encodes CDR1 MNHEY and CDR2 SVGAGI.

CDR3 in amino acids: CASSPGRTYGYTF. The CDR3, as DNA: TGTGCCAGCTCACCGGGGAGGACCTATGGCTACACCTTC. The rearrangement links TRBV18 to TRBJ1-2; D remains ambiguous. Deletions cut 3 bases from V and 4 bases from J, with 9 bases between. The CDR3 sequence is 13 residues long. Germline V gives CDR1 KGHSH, CDR2 LQKENI.